What follows are 27 T cell receptor beta chains derived from one specimen sequenced in a study of T cells in localized non-small cell lung cancer. Measured with immunoSEQ multiplex PCR; TCRdb has only the in-frame clones, and not every one. The repertoire holds around 30,000 clones, with about 87% as singletons. Sequencing was performed on peripheral blood, taken before any cancer treatment. These receptors were taken from a male donor at least 60 years old with stage I lung adenocarcinoma.

The chain has TRBV2 and TRBJ2-3; tentatively, D is TRBD1 or TRBD2 (5 bases each). Germline CDR1 SNHLY, CDR2 FYNNEI. CDR3 length: 14 residues. Between the trimmed V and J ends, which lost 4 bases and 6 bases, there was a span of 14 bases. DNA for the CDR3: TGTGCCAGCAGTGCTCAAGGGGACGCGGATACGCAGTATTTT. Protein product: CASSAQGDADTQYF.

The chain employs TRBV11-2 and TRBJ1-1; unclear D gene. Germline values: CDR1 SGHAT, CDR2 FQNNGV. V was trimmed by 5 bases and J by 1 base, leaving 14 bases between them. The CDR3 is 15 amino acids. DNA of the CDR3: TGTGCCAGCAGCCCCCAGACGGGAAAGAACACTGAAGCTTTCTTT. Amino acids: CASSPQTGKNTEAFF. Variable domain in full (rest from reference TRBV11-2 and TRBJ1-1): EAGVAQSPRYKIIEKRQSVAFWCNPISGHATLYWYQQILGQGPKLLIQFQNNGVVDDSQLPKDRFSAERLKGVDSTLKIQPAKLEDSAVYLCASSPQTGKNTEAFFGQGTRLTVV.

The chain is built from TRBV28 and TRBJ2-5; D remains unclear. Per the germline V gene, CDR1 is MDHEN and CDR2 is SYDVKM. With 2 bases removed from V and 5 bases from J, the gap between germline ends came to 6 bases. This CDR3 has 12 amino acids. CDR3 sequence (DNA): TGTGCCAGCAGTTTAGTTCTGGAGACCCAGTACTTC. This gives the protein CASSLVLETQYF.

This clone has a handful of counts. This rearrangement joins TRBV6-5 to TRBJ1-1, with D uncertain. The CDR3 consists of 14 residues. V was shortened by 5 bases and J by 3 bases, with 13 bases between the two germline ends. Germline loops: CDR1 MNHEY, CDR2 SVGAGI. The CDR3: CASSPTDRDTEAFF. The DNA of the CDR3 is TGTGCCAGCAGTCCGACGGACCGTGACACTGAAGCTTTCTTT.

This sequence joins TRBV4-1 and TRBJ2-2, with unresolved D. The CDR3 covers 14 residues. Germline V gives CDR1 MGHRA, CDR2 YSYEKL. Trimming stripped 4 bases from V and 6 bases from J, with 12 bases between. Here the CDR3 reads CASSPQDRPGELFF. The CDR3 coding sequence is TGCGCCAGCAGCCCTCAGGACCGCCCCGGGGAGCTGTTTTTT.

V gene TRBV9 combines with J gene TRBJ1-1; 8 bases align to TRBD1. This CDR3 is built from 15 residues. Per germline, CDR1 SGDLS and CDR2 YYNGEE. The trim removed 0 bases at V and 4 bases at J, leaving 5 bases unmatched. Written as DNA, the CDR3 is TGTGCCAGCAGCGTAGAGGGACAGGCGCCCACTGAAGCTTTCTTT. Translation gives CASSVEGQAPTEAFF.

This rearrangement joins TRBV7-8 to TRBJ1-3; D gene unclear. Germline V gene data show CDR1 as SGHVS and CDR2 as FQNEAQ. V was trimmed by 3 bases and J by 7 bases, leaving 4 bases between them. The CDR3 is 11 residues long. CDR3 in DNA: TGTGCCAGCAGCTTTGGGAACACCATATATTTT. Its protein product is CASSFGNTIYF.

This clone was detected once. This chain connects TRBV27 to TRBJ2-5; TRBD2 matches at 8 bases. In germline, CDR1 is MNHEY, CDR2 SMNVEV (reference sequence). After removal of 6 bases from V and 4 bases from J, the junction contained 7 bases not matched to a gene. The CDR3 sequence is 14 residues long. CDR3 in amino acids: CASRSLGTRETQYF. The CDR3 DNA follows: TGTGCCAGCAGGTCCCTGGGGACTAGAGAGACCCAGTACTTC.

V gene TRBV6-1 combines with J gene TRBJ1-1; D is ambiguous. CDR3 length equals 12 residues. With 2 bases removed from V and 3 bases from J, the gap between germline ends came to 4 bases. CDR1 MNHNS and CDR2 SASEGT come from the germline V gene. The CDR3 sequence: CASSETYTEAFF. The CDR3 DNA reads TGTGCCAGCAGTGAAACATACACTGAAGCTTTCTTT.

This clone was seen once. The chain links TRBV28 to TRBJ1-5, with D maybe TRBD1 (6 bases). This CDR3 has 18 residues. Deletions cut 1 base from V and 10 bases from J, with 26 bases between. The germline gives CDR1 MDHEN, CDR2 SYDVKM. CDR3 protein: CASSLLHWETGGTQPQHF. CDR3 coding DNA: TGTGCCAGCAGTTTATTGCATTGGGAGACCGGGGGGACACAACCCCAGCATTTT.

On this clone itself: The same CDR3 can be traced to other DNA sequences in this sample. This chain uses TRBV6-6 with TRBJ1-2, with D possibly being TRBD1 (5 bases). The V gene's germline CDR1 is MNHNY and CDR2 SVGAGI (reference sequence). The CDR3 totals 13 residues. Deletions cut 8 bases from V and 3 bases from J, with 13 bases between. CDR3 bases: TGTGCCAGCTCCTATCTGGGGGACTATGGCTACACCTTC. Its translation: CASSYLGDYGYTF.

The chain links TRBV9 to TRBJ1-4; 9 bases map to TRBD1. Trimming at V came to 4 bases and at J to 7 bases, leaving 11 bases not matched to a gene. The germline gives CDR1 SGDLS, CDR2 YYNGEE. The CDR3 length is 16 residues. The CDR3 nucleotides are TGTGCCAGCAGCCCACATACGGGACAGGGAGGTGAAAAACTGTTTTTT. Amino acid sequence: CASSPHTGQGGEKLFF.

The rearrangement joins TRBV13 to TRBJ2-1, with D unclear. The length of the CDR3 is 14 residues. Germline V gene sequence: CDR1 PRHDT, CDR2 FYEKMQ (reference sequence). V lost 2 bases, J lost 4 bases, and 9 bases lay in between. CDR3 coding DNA: TGTGCCAGCAGCTTATACCCCCTTTACAATGAGCAGTTCTTC. It is translated as CASSLYPLYNEQFF.

This clone has only one observation. The rearrangement uses TRBV18 and TRBJ2-7, with 7 nucleotides matching TRBD1. V lost 4 bases to trimming and J lost 7 bases; unmatched junction nucleotides: 13. The germline gives CDR1 KGHSH, CDR2 LQKENI. CDR3 length equals 15 residues. CDR3 nucleotide sequence: TGTGCCAGCTCACTGGACCCGGGGACAGTGGTTGAGCAGTACTTC. This translates into CASSLDPGTVVEQYF. The full variable domain, in which reference TRBV18 and TRBJ2-7 provide the parts outside the CDR3, is NAGVMQNPRHLVRRRGQEARLRCSPMKGHSHVYWYRQLPEEGLKFMVYLQKENIIDESGMPKERFSAEFPKEGPSILRIQQVVRGDSAAYFCASSLDPGTVVEQYFGPGTRLTVT.

The rearrangement uses TRBV11-1 and TRBJ1-1; no firm D call. This CDR3 has 14 amino acids. V gave up 7 bases and J gave up 5 bases, with 17 bases separating them. CDR1 and CDR2 from the germline V gene are SGHAT and FQDESV (reference sequence). CDR3 loop: CASTGVRRKTEAFF. DNA for the CDR3: TGTGCCAGCACCGGTGTGAGACGTAAGACTGAAGCTTTCTTT. The full variable domain, rest sourced from reference TRBV11-1 and TRBJ1-1, is EAEVAQSPRYKITEKSQAVAFWCDPISGHATLYWYRQILGQGPELLVQFQDESVVDDSQLPKDRFSAERLKGVDSTLKIQPAELGDSAMYLCASTGVRRKTEAFFGQGTRLTVV.

V usage is TRBV14 and J usage is TRBJ2-3, with D perhaps matching TRBD1 or TRBD2 (5 bases each). Germline V CDR1 and CDR2: SGHDN, FVKESK. CDR3 size: 15 residues. Trimming removed 4 bases from V and 2 bases from J, with 13 bases in between. Written as DNA, the CDR3 is TGTGCCAGCAGCCGCCTCGGGGCGGTCACAGATACGCAGTATTTT. It translates to CASSRLGAVTDTQYF.

This rearrangement joins TRBV2 to TRBJ1-2; D gene uncertain. The germline V gene encodes CDR1 SNHLY and CDR2 FYNNEI. With 1 base removed from V and 7 bases from J, the gap between germline ends came to 7 bases. CDR3 length: 12 amino acids. The CDR3 region is CASSEEVGGYTF. The CDR3 DNA reads as TGTGCCAGCAGTGAAGAGGTCGGTGGCTACACCTTC.

The gene calls are TRBV30 and TRBJ1-5; the D is unclear. V gave up 1 base and J gave up 11 bases, with 15 bases separating them. This CDR3 is built from 13 residues. Germline CDR1 and CDR2: GTSNPN and SVGIG (reference sequence). The CDR3 region has the DNA TGTGCCTGGAGTGCGGGGTCCCGAGAGTCCCAGCATTTT. Amino acids: CAWSAGSRESQHF.

This sequence joins TRBV4-3 and TRBJ2-1, with D tentatively TRBD1 (5 bases). Trimming cost V 0 bases and J 1 base, with 10 bases left between them. This CDR3 is built from 16 residues. Germline CDR1 LGHNA, CDR2 YSLEER. The CDR3 bases are TGCGCCAGCAGCCAAGATAACGCAGGGTCCTACAATGAGCAGTTCTTC. Translating gives CASSQDNAGSYNEQFF.

The gene calls are TRBV6-1 and TRBJ1-1; no definite D call. CDR1 is MNHNS, CDR2 SASEGT, per germline. The V gene lost 4 bases and the J gene lost 0 bases, with 12 bases spanning the gap. This CDR3 spans 15 amino acids. CDR3 nucleotide sequence: TGTGCCAGCAGTGGGCCCGTGTTAATGAACACTGAAGCTTTCTTT. Its translation: CASSGPVLMNTEAFF.

The rearrangement links TRBV19 to TRBJ2-4; D ambiguous. This CDR3 has 14 amino acids. Germline V gives CDR1 LNHDA, CDR2 SQIVND (reference sequence). The germline V and J ends were trimmed by 6 bases and 0 bases, with 9 bases remaining between them. In DNA form, the CDR3 reads TGTGCCAGTAGCTCCGGGCTAGCCAAAAACATTCAGTACTTC. Encoded protein: CASSSGLAKNIQYF.

The chain employs TRBV6-5 and TRBJ1-6, with D possibly being TRBD1 (5 bases). This CDR3 contains 13 residues. CDR1 and CDR2 (germline): MNHEY, SVGAGI. V lost 6 bases and J lost 8, with 11 bases in between. CDR3 DNA: TGTGCCAGCAGGCAGGGTGAGGATTCACCCCTCCACTTT. Protein sequence: CASRQGEDSPLHF.

The chain is built from TRBV30 and TRBJ1-3, with D perhaps TRBD1 (6 bases). The CDR3 covers 17 residues. Germline CDR1 GTSNPN, CDR2 SVGIG (reference sequence). Trimming left V 1 base short and J 4 bases short, with 20 bases between. Here the CDR3 reads CAWSAQQGLGAGNTIYF. The CDR3, as DNA: TGTGCCTGGAGTGCCCAACAAGGACTGGGGGCCGGAAACACCATATATTTT.

The chain links TRBV5-5 to TRBJ2-3; 15 nucleotides match TRBD2. Germline CDR1 and CDR2: SGHKS and YYEKEE (reference sequence). The CDR3 is 16 residues long. Trimming at V came to 0 bases and at J to 4 bases, leaving 0 bases not matched to a gene. The CDR3 protein is CASSLGTSGGADTQYF. The CDR3 coding sequence is TGTGCCAGCAGCTTGGGGACTAGCGGGGGGGCAGATACGCAGTATTTT.

This chain joins TRBV5-4 and TRBJ2-2; 7 nucleotides align to TRBD1. Trimming removed 7 bases from V and 4 bases from J; junction bases left unmatched: 4. This CDR3 is 13 amino acids long. Per the germline V gene, CDR1 is SGHNT and CDR2 is YYREEE (reference sequence). DNA of the CDR3: TGTGCCAGCCGACAGGGTAGCACCGGGGAGCTGTTTTTT. It translates to CASRQGSTGELFF.

The chain couples TRBV7-2 to TRBJ1-5; D not certain. The CDR3 is 13 amino acids. Germline V CDR1 and CDR2: SGHTA, FQGNSA. V shed 1 base and J shed 5 bases, with 6 bases lying between them. CDR3: CASSLVSDQPQHF. As DNA, the CDR3 is TGTGCCAGCAGCTTAGTTTCGGATCAGCCCCAGCATTTT. Full variable domain (rest looked up from reference TRBV7-2 and TRBJ1-5): GAGVSQSPSNKVTEKGKDVELRCDPISGHTALYWYRQSLGQGLEFLIYFQGNSAPDKSGLPSDRFSAERTGGSVSTLTIQRTQQEDSAVYLCASSLVSDQPQHFGDGTRLSIL.

The V call is TRBV21-1, the J call TRBJ1-5. TRBV21-1 is shown as a pseudogene. This CDR3 has 15 amino acids. This CDR3 reads CASSSRPGGYQPQHF. The CDR3 DNA follows: TGTGCCAGCAGCTCCCGCCCGGGGGGATATCAGCCCCAGCATTTT.